Listed below are T cell receptor beta chains from one sample, sequenced in a study of blood T cell repertoires in COVID-19. Measured with immunoSEQ multiplex PCR; TCRdb has only the in-frame clones, and not every one. The repertoire holds 150,000 to 180,000 clones, with about 86% as singletons. Input material: peripheral blood. These TCRs come from a woman in her sixties with acute or convalescent COVID-19. Both conserved end residues are part of each CDR3. D genes are given only for firm matches. Size values are once, few and many counts, or a class for expanded clones, and some rows have none.

v_call,clone_size,d_call,j_call,cdr3_nt,cdr3_aa
TRBV10-3,few,TRBD1,TRBJ2-5,TGTGCCAGCGGGACAGGGTCCCAAGAGACCCAGTACTTC,CASGTGSQETQYF
TRBV20-1,.,.,TRBJ2-2,TGCAGTGCTAGTTGGCAGTCAAGTACCGGGGAGCTGTTTTTT,CSASWQSSTGELFF
TRBV7-9,.,.,TRBJ1-4,TGTGCCAGCAGCCGGACAGAGACAACTAATGAAAAACTGTTTTTT,CASSRTETTNEKLFF
TRBV7-2,.,.,TRBJ1-3,TGTGCCAGCAGCTTAATTGGGGGCAGCTCTGGAAACACCATATATTTT,CASSLIGGSSGNTIYF
TRBV6-1,.,.,TRBJ1-3,TGTGCCAGCAGTGAAGGAAGCGGGGGCATTCGGAGAAACACCATATATTTT,CASSEGSGGIRRNTIYF
TRBV30,few,.,TRBJ1-2,TGTGCCTGGGGAGGAACTGGGACTGACTATGGCTACACCTTC,CAWGGTGTDYGYTF
TRBV15,.,TRBD1,TRBJ1-1,TGTGCCACCAGCGAAGGACAGGGGTTCACTGAAGCTTTCTTT,CATSEGQGFTEAFF
TRBV7-9,few,.,TRBJ1-1,TGTGCCAGCAGCGACCACAGAACAGGAAACACTGAAGCTTTCTTT,CASSDHRTGNTEAFF
TRBV27,many,TRBD1,TRBJ2-1,TGTGCCAGCAGTTTGACAGGGGGCAATAGCAATGAGCAGTTCTTC,CASSLTGGNSNEQFF
TRBV18,.,.,TRBJ2-7,TGTGCCAGCTCACCAATGTTTGCGGAAAGCTCCTACGAGCAGTACTTC,CASSPMFAESSYEQYF
TRBV6-5,.,.,TRBJ2-2,TGTGCCAGCAGCTTCGGACATCCGAACACCGGGGAGCTGTTTTTT,CASSFGHPNTGELFF
TRBV5-6,.,.,TRBJ2-2,TGTGCCAGCAGCTTGGACCTAAACACCGGGGAGCTGTTTTTT,CASSLDLNTGELFF
TRBV10-1,.,TRBD1,TRBJ2-3,TGCGCCAGCAGTGAGGGGACAGGGGATCGGCCAGATACGCAGTATTTT,CASSEGTGDRPDTQYF
TRBV2,.,.,TRBJ2-5,TGTGCCAGCTTGCGGGACAGCTACCAAGAGACCCAGTACTTC,CASLRDSYQETQYF
TRBV9,.,.,TRBJ1-1,TGTGCCAGCAGTGAACCCGGCAGGCCCACTGAAGCTTTCTTT,CASSEPGRPTEAFF
TRBV7-2,.,TRBD1,TRBJ1-1,TGTGCCAGCAGCTCCCCGGGACAGTTGGCCGCTTTCTTT,CASSSPGQLAAFF
TRBV28,.,TRBD2,TRBJ2-5,TGTGCCAGCAGTTTACTAGCGGGGCGCAAAGAGACCCAGTACTTC,CASSLLAGRKETQYF
TRBV2,.,.,TRBJ2-6,TGTGCCAGCAGTTCTCCGGGACAAGGATTCTCTGGGGCCAACGTCCTGACTTTC,CASSSPGQGFSGANVLTF
TRBV6-5,.,.,TRBJ1-1,TGTGCCAGCAGCCGGACAGTCATGAACACTGAAGCTTTCTTT,CASSRTVMNTEAFF
TRBV5-1,.,TRBD1,TRBJ2-7,TGCGCCAGCAGCTTGGCAGGACAGGGTACTTACGAGCAGTACTTC,CASSLAGQGTYEQYF
TRBV28,.,.,TRBJ1-2,TGTGCCAGCAGACCCAGGGGAAGAGGGTATGGCTACACCTTC,CASRPRGRGYGYTF
TRBV3-1/TRBV3-2,.,.,TRBJ2-5,TGTGCCAGCAGCCAAGGGACTTACCCGACCGGGACCCAGTACTTC,CASSQGTYPTGTQYF
TRBV11-1,.,.,TRBJ2-2,TGTGCCAGCAGCTTTGCAGGGGCGGTAAACACCGGGGAGCTGTTTTTT,CASSFAGAVNTGELFF
TRBV10-2,few,TRBD2,TRBJ2-1,TGCGCCAGCAGTGAGCGGGGGCTAGCGGGGAGAAACAATGAGCAGTTCTTC,CASSERGLAGRNNEQFF
TRBV19,.,.,TRBJ1-5,TGTGCCAGTAGTGGGGCAGCTCCCCTCTATAGCAATCAGCCCCAGCATTTT,CASSGAAPLYSNQPQHF
TRBV9,.,TRBD1,TRBJ2-5,TGTGCCAGCAGCCTTCGGACAGGGGAAGAGACCCAGTACTTC,CASSLRTGEETQYF
TRBV6-2/TRBV6-3,many,.,TRBJ1-1,TGTGCCAGCAGTTTTTCTGGACAAGGCACTGAAGCTTTCTTT,CASSFSGQGTEAFF
TRBV24-1,.,.,TRBJ1-4,TGTGCCACCAGTGATTTAAGGGGCTCGGCTGAAAAACTGTTTTTT,CATSDLRGSAEKLFF
TRBV19,.,TRBD1,TRBJ2-5,TGTGCCAGTAGTCCGACAGGGGTCCCAGAGACCCAGTACTTC,CASSPTGVPETQYF
TRBV6-5,.,TRBD2,TRBJ2-1,TGTGCCAGCAGGCCTTCTAGCGGGGGGGCGAATGAGCAGTTCTTC,CASRPSSGGANEQFF
TRBV10-3,.,TRBD1,TRBJ1-5,TGTGCCATCAGCGCAGGGGGCCAGCCCCAGCATTTT,CAISAGGQPQHF
TRBV19,.,TRBD1,TRBJ1-4,TGTGCCAGTAGTATCAGAACAGGGGGCACTGAAAAACTGTTTTTT,CASSIRTGGTEKLFF
TRBV28,.,.,TRBJ1-1,TGTGCCAGCATAGGAGGGGAGGGGACTGAAGCTTTCTTT,CASIGGEGTEAFF
TRBV30,.,.,TRBJ1-2,TGTGCCTGGAGTGAGGACACCTATGGCTACACCTTC,CAWSEDTYGYTF
TRBV30,few,TRBD2,TRBJ2-1,TGTGCCTGGAGTGTACAAGCGGGGGGACGGGATGAGCAGTTCTTC,CAWSVQAGGRDEQFF
TRBV11-2,once,.,TRBJ1-4,TGTGCCAGCAGCTTACAAGGGGCTCGATCTCCGAATGAAAAACTGTTTTTT,CASSLQGARSPNEKLFF
TRBV5-1,.,TRBD1,TRBJ2-2,TGCGCCAGCAGTTCAAGGGGGCCGGAGACCGGGGAGCTGTTTTTT,CASSSRGPETGELFF
TRBV30,.,TRBD1,TRBJ1-2,TGTGCCTGGAGTGAAGGGGGACAGGGGGATCACGGTGGCTACACCTTC,CAWSEGGQGDHGGYTF
TRBV10-3,.,.,TRBJ1-1,TGTGCCATCAGACAGGGGAACACTGAAGCTTTCTTT,CAIRQGNTEAFF
TRBV6-1,.,.,TRBJ1-6,TGTGCCAGCAGTGAAAGGACAGCCCACTTT,CASSERTAHF
TRBV11-2,many,.,TRBJ1-1,TGTGCCAGCAGCTTAGAGTCCGGTTCTGAAGCTTTCTTT,CASSLESGSEAFF
TRBV10-3,.,TRBD1,TRBJ1-2,TGTGCCATTAAACCCCTCCCGGGACAGGGGGCGCACGGCTATGGCTACACCTTC,CAIKPLPGQGAHGYGYTF
TRBV23-1,.,.,TRBJ2-7,TGCGCCAGCAGTCACCACACAGGGTTCCGGTGCGAGCAGTACTTC,CASSHHTGFRCEQYF
TRBV6-1,.,.,TRBJ1-6,TGTGCCAGCACAAAGGGGGTCGGTTCACCCCTCCACTTT,CASTKGVGSPLHF
TRBV5-1,.,.,TRBJ1-2,TGCGCCAGCAGCTTGTCCCCCCCTCAGGGGAAGTTCGATGGCTACACCTTC,CASSLSPPQGKFDGYTF
TRBV18,once,TRBD2,TRBJ2-1,TGTGCCAGCTCACCCCTGGGGGGAGGGGTCGTTGATGAGCAGTTCTTC,CASSPLGGGVVDEQFF
TRBV14,many,TRBD1,TRBJ1-2,TGTGCCAGCAGCCAACATGGGACAGGGGCCTATGGCTACACCTTC,CASSQHGTGAYGYTF
TRBV4-1,.,TRBD2,TRBJ2-5,TGCGCCAGCAGCCAAGGGACGGGGGGGCCGGAGACCCAGTACTTC,CASSQGTGGPETQYF
TRBV29-1,.,TRBD1,TRBJ1-1,TGCAGCGTTGGACGGGACAGAATGAACACTGAAGCTTTCTTT,CSVGRDRMNTEAFF
TRBV5-1,few,.,TRBJ2-7,TGCGCCAGCAGCTTGTCTGGGGGGTACTACGAGCAGTACTTC,CASSLSGGYYEQYF
TRBV11-2,.,TRBD1,TRBJ1-1,TGTGCCAGCAGCCAGGACCGACAGGGTTGGACTGAAGCTTTCTTT,CASSQDRQGWTEAFF
TRBV3-1/TRBV3-2,.,.,TRBJ1-3,TGTGCCAGCAGCCAAGATCGTAGGCGATTTCGCCAGACAGAATCTGGAAACACCATATATTTT,CASSQDRRRFRQTESGNTIYF
TRBV4-1,.,.,TRBJ1-6,TGCGCCAGCAGTTCGGACAGCGACGGTTCACCCCTCCACTTT,CASSSDSDGSPLHF
TRBV11-2,.,.,TRBJ1-1,TGTGCCAGCAGCTTTTCCGAGGACACTGAAGCTTTCTTT,CASSFSEDTEAFF
TRBV4-1,.,.,TRBJ2-5,TGCGCCAGCAGCCAAGCGGAGGTAGTAGAGACCCAGTACTTC,CASSQAEVVETQYF
TRBV5-1,.,TRBD2,TRBJ2-1,TGCGCCAGCAGCTGGCCGGAGCGGGGGGGCCTTGGCTCCTACAATGAGCAGTTCTTC,CASSWPERGGLGSYNEQFF
TRBV4-1,.,TRBD2,TRBJ2-1,TGCGCCAGCAGCCAAACGCCGGGACTAGCAGATGGTGAGCAGTTCTTC,CASSQTPGLADGEQFF